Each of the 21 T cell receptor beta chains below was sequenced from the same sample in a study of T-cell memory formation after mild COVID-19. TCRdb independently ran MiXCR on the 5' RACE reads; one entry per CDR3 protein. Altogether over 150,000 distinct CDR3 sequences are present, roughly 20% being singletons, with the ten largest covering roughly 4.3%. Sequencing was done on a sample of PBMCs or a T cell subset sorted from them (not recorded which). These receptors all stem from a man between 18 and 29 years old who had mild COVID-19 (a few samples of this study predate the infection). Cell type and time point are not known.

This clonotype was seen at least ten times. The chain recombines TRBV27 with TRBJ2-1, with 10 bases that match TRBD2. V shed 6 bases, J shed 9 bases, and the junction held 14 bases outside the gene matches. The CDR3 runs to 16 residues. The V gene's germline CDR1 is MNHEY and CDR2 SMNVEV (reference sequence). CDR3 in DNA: TGTGCCAGCAGACGACGACCTAGCGGGGGATCGTTTGAGCAGTTCTTC. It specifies CASRRRPSGGSFEQFF.

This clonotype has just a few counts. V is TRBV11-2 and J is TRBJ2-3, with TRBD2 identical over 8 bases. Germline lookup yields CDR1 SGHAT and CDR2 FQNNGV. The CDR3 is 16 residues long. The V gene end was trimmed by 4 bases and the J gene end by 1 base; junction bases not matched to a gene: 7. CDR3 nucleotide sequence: TGTGCCAGCAGCTCTCCGGGACTAGATGGCACAGATACGCAGTATTTT. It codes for CASSSPGLDGTDTQYF. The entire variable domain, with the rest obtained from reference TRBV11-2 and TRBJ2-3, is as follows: EAGVAQSPRYKIIEKRQSVAFWCNPISGHATLYWYQQILGQGPKLLIQFQNNGVVDDSQLPKDRFSAERLKGVDSTLKIQPAKLEDSAVYLCASSSPGLDGTDTQYFGPGTRLTVL.

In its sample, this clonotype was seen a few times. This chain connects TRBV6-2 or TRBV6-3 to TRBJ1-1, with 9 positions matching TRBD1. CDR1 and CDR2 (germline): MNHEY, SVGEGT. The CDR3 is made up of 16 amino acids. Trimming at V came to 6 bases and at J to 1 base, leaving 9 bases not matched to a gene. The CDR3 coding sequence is TGTGCCAGCAGCCCACCCCCGGGACAGGGGAACACTGAAGCTTTCTTT. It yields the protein CASSPPPGQGNTEAFF.

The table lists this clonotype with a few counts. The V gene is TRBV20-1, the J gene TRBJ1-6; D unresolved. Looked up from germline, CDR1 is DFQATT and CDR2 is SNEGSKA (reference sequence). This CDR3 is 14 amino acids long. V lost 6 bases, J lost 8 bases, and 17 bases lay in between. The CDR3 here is CSAPLVPGDSPLHF. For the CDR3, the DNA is TGCAGTGCCCCGTTAGTCCCCGGGGATTCACCCCTCCACTTT.

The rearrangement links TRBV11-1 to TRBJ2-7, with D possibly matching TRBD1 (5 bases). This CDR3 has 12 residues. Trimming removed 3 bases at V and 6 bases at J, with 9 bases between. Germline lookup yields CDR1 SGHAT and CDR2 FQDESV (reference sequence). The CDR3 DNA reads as TGTGCCAGCAGCTTCCCAGGGCGCGAGCAGTACTTC. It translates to CASSFPGREQYF.

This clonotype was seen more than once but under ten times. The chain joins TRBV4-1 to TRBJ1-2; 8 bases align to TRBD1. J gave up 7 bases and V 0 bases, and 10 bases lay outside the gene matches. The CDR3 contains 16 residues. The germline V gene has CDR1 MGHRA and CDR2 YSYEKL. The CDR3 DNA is TGCGCCAGCAGCCAAGAATCGTACGGGACAGGCGGTGGCTACACCTTC. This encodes CASSQESYGTGGGYTF.

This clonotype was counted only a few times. The CDR3, as DNA: TGTGCCAGCAATGGACAATCAACCGGGGAGCTGTTTTTT. It codes for CASNGQSTGELFF. The chain uses TRBV2 and TRBJ2-2; weak D call: TRBD1 (5 bases). Germline V CDR1 and CDR2: SNHLY, FYNNEI. The CDR3 has 13 amino acids. The V end was cut by 7 bases, the J end by 5 bases, with 11 bases between. The full variable domain, in which reference TRBV2 and TRBJ2-2 provide the parts outside the CDR3, is EPEVTQTPSHQVTQMGQEVILRCVPISNHLYFYWYRQILGQKVEFLVSFYNNEISEKSEIFDDQFSVERPDGSNFTLKIRSTKLEDSAMYFCASNGQSTGELFFGEGSRLTVL.

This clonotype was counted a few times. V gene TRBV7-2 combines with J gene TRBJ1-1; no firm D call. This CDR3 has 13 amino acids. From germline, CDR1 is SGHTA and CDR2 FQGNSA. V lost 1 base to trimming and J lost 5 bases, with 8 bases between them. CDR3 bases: TGTGCCAGCAGCTTAGGGTACGGGACTGAAGCTTTCTTT. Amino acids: CASSLGYGTEAFF.

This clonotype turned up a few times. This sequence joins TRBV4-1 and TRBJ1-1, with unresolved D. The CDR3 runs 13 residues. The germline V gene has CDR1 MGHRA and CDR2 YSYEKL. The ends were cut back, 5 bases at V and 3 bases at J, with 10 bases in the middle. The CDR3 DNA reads TGCGCCAGCAGCTATGCCCTGGACACTGAAGCTTTCTTT. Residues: CASSYALDTEAFF.

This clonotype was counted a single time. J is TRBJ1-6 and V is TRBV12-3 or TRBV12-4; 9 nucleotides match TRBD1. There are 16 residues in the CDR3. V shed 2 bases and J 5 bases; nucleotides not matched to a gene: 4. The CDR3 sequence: CASSLWTGVDNSPLHF. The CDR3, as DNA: TGTGCCAGCAGTTTATGGACAGGGGTGGATAATTCACCCCTCCACTTT.

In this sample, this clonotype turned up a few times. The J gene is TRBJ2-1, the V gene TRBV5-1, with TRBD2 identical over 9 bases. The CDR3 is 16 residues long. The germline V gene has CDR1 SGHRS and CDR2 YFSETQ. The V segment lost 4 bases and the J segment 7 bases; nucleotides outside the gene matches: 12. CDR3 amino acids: CASSGPRGGAGNEQFF. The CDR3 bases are TGCGCCAGCAGCGGGCCTCGCGGGGGGGCCGGGAATGAGCAGTTCTTC.

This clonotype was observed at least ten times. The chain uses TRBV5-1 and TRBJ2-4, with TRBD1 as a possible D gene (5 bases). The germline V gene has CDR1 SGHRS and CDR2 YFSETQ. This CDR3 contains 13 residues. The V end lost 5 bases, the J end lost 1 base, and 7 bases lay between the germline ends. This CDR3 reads CASSSGAKNIQYF. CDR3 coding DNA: TGCGCCAGCAGTTCAGGGGCCAAAAACATTCAGTACTTC.

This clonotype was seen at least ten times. In DNA, the CDR3 is TGCGCCAGCAGCCCGAGGAGGGAAAGTCCGCAGTATTTT. Its protein is CASSPRRESPQYF. V is TRBV4-3 and J is TRBJ2-3; D is possibly TRBD2 (6 bases). Per the germline V gene, CDR1 is LGHNA and CDR2 is YSLEER. The germline V and J ends were trimmed by 4 bases and 10 bases, with 15 bases remaining between them. The CDR3 has 13 residues.

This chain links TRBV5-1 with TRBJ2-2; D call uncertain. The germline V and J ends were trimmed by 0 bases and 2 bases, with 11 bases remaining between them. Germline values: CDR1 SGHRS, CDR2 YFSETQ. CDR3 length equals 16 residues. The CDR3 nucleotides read TGCGCCAGCAGCTTGGCCCGACAACTAAACACCGGGGAGCTGTTTTTT. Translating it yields CASSLARQLNTGELFF.

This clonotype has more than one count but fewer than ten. The CDR3 is CASSEADRTGELFF. In DNA form, the CDR3 reads TGCGCCAGCAGTGAGGCAGACCGCACCGGGGAGCTGTTTTTT. The chain joins TRBV10-1 to TRBJ2-2; D gene unclear. Trimming removed 2 bases at V and 4 bases at J, with 8 bases between. The CDR3 runs to 14 residues. Germline lookup yields CDR1 WNHNN and CDR2 SYGVQD (reference sequence).

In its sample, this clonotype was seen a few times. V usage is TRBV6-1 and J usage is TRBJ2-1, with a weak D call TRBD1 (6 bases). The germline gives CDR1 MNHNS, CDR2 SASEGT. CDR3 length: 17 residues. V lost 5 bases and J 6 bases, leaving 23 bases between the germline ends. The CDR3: CASSSRLTGYGANEQFF. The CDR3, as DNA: TGTGCCAGCAGTTCCCGCCTAACAGGGTACGGTGCCAATGAGCAGTTCTTC.

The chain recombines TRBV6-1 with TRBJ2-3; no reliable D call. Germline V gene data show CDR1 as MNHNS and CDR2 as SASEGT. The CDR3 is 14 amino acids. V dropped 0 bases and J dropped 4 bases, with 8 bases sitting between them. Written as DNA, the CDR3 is TGTGCCAGCAGTGAAGCGCGTCCGTCAGATACGCAGTATTTT. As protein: CASSEARPSDTQYF.

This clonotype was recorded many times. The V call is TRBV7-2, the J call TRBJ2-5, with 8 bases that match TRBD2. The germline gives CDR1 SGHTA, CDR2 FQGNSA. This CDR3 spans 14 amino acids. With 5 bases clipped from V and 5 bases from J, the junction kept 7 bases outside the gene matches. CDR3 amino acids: CASSRSSGRETQYF. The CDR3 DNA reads TGTGCCAGCAGCAGATCTAGCGGGCGGGAGACCCAGTACTTC.

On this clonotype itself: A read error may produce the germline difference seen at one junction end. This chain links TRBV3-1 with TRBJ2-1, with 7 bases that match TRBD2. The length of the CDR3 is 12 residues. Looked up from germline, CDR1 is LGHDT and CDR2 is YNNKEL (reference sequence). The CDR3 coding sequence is TGTGCCAGCAGTCCCGAAGGGAGGGCCGAGATCTTC. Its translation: CASSPEGRAEIF.

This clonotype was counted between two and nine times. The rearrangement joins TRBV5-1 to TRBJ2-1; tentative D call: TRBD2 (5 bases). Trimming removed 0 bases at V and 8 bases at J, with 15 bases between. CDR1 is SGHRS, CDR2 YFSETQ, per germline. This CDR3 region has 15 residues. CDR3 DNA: TGCGCCAGCAGCTTGGGTACCGGGGTTGGGGATGAGCAGTTCTTC. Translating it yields CASSLGTGVGDEQFF.

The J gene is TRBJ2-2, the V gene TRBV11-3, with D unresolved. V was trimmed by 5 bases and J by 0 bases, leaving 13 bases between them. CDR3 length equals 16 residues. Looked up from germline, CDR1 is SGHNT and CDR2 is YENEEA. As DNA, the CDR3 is TGTGCCAGCAGCCGAGGTGACTCTTCGAACACCGGGGAGCTGTTTTTT. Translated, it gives CASSRGDSSNTGELFF. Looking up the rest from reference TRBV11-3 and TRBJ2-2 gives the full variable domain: EAGVVQSPRYKIIEKKQPVAFWCNPISGHNTLYWYLQNLGQGPELLIRYENEEAVDDSQLPKDRFSAERLKGVDSTLKIQPAELGDSAVYLCASSRGDSSNTGELFFGEGSRLTVL.